This T cell receptor (beta chain) stems from a study of cytomegalovirus exposure and HLA in healthy donors. Primers: 60 Vbeta forward and 13 Jbeta reverse. Profiled with immunoSEQ multiplex PCR; TCRdb holds only in-frame clones, not every one. In all, the sample yields roughly 74,000 clones. Trimming cost V 3 bases and J 8 bases; bases outside gene matches: 5. The germline V gene encodes CDR1 SGDLS and CDR2 YYNGEE. The CDR3 has 15 amino acids. The sequenced sample consisted of PBMCs. The receptor's source is a female donor in good health and CMV-seropositive. The rearrangement links TRBV9 to TRBJ1-6, with TRBD1 matching over 10 bases. CDR3 in amino acids: CASSASGTGDSPLHF. The CDR3 nucleotides read TGTGCCAGCAGCGCGTCCGGGACAGGGGATTCACCCCTCCACTTT.